Below are 21 T cell receptor beta chains sequenced from a single sample in a study of T cells in localized non-small cell lung cancer. Repertoires were generated with immunoSEQ multiplex PCR, while TCRdb's copy carries only in-frame clones and drops some. The sample holds around 29,000 clones, about 80% seen once. This specimen was peripheral blood, taken before any cancer treatment. The source of these receptors is a male donor older than 55 with stage II squamous cell lung carcinoma.

The chain links TRBV11-2 to TRBJ2-5; TRBD1 aligns across 12 bases. The CDR3 runs 15 residues. V lost 5 bases to trimming and J lost 6 bases; unmatched junction nucleotides: 7. Per the germline V gene, CDR1 is SGHAT and CDR2 is FQNNGV. The CDR3 DNA sequence: TGTGCCAGCAGCCACTTGGGACAGGGGGCAAAGACCCAGTACTTC. Translation gives CASSHLGQGAKTQYF.

The chain has TRBV5-6 and TRBJ1-2; D is possibly TRBD1 (5 bases). The V gene's germline CDR1 is SGHDT and CDR2 YYEEEE. The CDR3 spans 14 residues. Trimming pared 3 bases from V and 2 bases from J, leaving 11 bases between. CDR3 sequence reads: CASSSTGVNYGYTF. The DNA of the CDR3 is TGTGCCAGCAGCTCTACGGGGGTAAACTATGGCTACACCTTC. Variable domain in full (rest from reference TRBV5-6 and TRBJ1-2): DAGVTQSPTHLIKTRGQQVTLRCSPKSGHDTVSWYQQALGQGPQFIFQYYEEEERQRGNFPDRFSGHQFPNYSSELNVNALLLGDSALYLCASSSTGVNYGYTFGSGTRLTVV.

The genes are TRBV6-1 and TRBJ2-4; 7 bases map to TRBD1. This CDR3 has 13 residues. CDR1 MNHNS and CDR2 SASEGT come from the germline V gene. V shed 8 bases, J shed 6 bases, and the junction held 7 bases outside the gene matches. The CDR3 DNA reads as TGTGCCAGCTGGACCGGGACAGTAAACATTCAGTACTTC. It codes for CASWTGTVNIQYF.

The V and J genes are TRBV4-1 and TRBJ2-1, with D hard to call. This CDR3 contains 14 residues. Between the trimmed V and J ends, which lost 3 bases and 0 bases, there was a span of 6 bases. Germline CDR1 MGHRA, CDR2 YSYEKL. DNA of the CDR3: TGCGCCAGCAGCCAGATGGGCTCCTACAATGAGCAGTTCTTC. Amino acids: CASSQMGSYNEQFF.

The chain employs TRBV2 and TRBJ2-1; D may be TRBD2 (5 bases). The CDR3 contains 15 residues. V dropped 4 bases and J dropped 9 bases, with 19 bases sitting between them. The germline gives CDR1 SNHLY, CDR2 FYNNEI. The CDR3 DNA reads as TGTGCCAGCAGTGTTCAAGCGGATAGCCTTGGTGAGCAGTTCTTC. Its protein is CASSVQADSLGEQFF.

This clone is termed medium-sized. This rearrangement joins TRBV2 to TRBJ1-5; D call uncertain. CDR1 is SNHLY, CDR2 FYNNEI, per germline. The CDR3 contains 14 residues. Trimming left V 2 bases short and J 7 bases short, with 12 bases between. In DNA form, the CDR3 reads TGTGCCAGCAGTGAATCTGTTGCCGGACAGCCCCAGCATTTT. Translating gives CASSESVAGQPQHF.

This clone was counted between two and nine times. CDR3: CASSPPATRETQYF. The CDR3 DNA follows: TGTGCCAGCTCACCACCAGCAACGCGGGAGACCCAGTACTTC. V and J are TRBV18 and TRBJ2-5; D is uncertain. The CDR3 length is 14 residues. Germline CDR1 reads KGHSH; CDR2 reads LQKENI. The germline V and J ends were trimmed by 0 bases and 5 bases, with 10 bases remaining between them.

The gene calls are TRBV29-1 and TRBJ2-5; tentatively, D is TRBD1 (6 bases). V was shortened by 4 bases and J by 3 bases, with 9 bases between the two germline ends. This CDR3 is 12 amino acids long. CDR1 and CDR2 (germline): SQVTM, ANQGSEA. The CDR3 bases are TGCAGCGTTGGGTACAGGGAAGAGACCCAGTACTTC. It yields the protein CSVGYREETQYF.

This chain uses TRBV30 with TRBJ2-1, with TRBD2 identical over 7 bases. Germline CDR1 GTSNPN, CDR2 SVGIG (reference sequence). CDR3 size: 14 residues. V shed 4 bases, J shed 5 bases, and the junction held 8 bases outside the gene matches. This CDR3 reads CAWIGGGVNNEQFF. The CDR3 DNA follows: TGTGCCTGGATAGGTGGGGGGGTAAACAATGAGCAGTTCTTC.

This chain links TRBV7-5 with TRBJ1-4; the table's D gene call, TRBD1, was not cross checked with the DNA. TRBV7-5 is labeled a pseudogene. The CDR3 has 16 residues. The CDR3 reads CVRSLAKQGVAEKLFF. The CDR3 region has the DNA TGTGTCAGAAGCTTGGCGAAACAGGGGGTGGCTGAAAAACTGTTTTTT.

The V call is TRBV19, the J call TRBJ2-7; tentatively, D is TRBD1 (6 bases). Germline V CDR1 and CDR2: LNHDA, SQIVND (reference sequence). The V gene lost 1 base and the J gene lost 3 bases, with 13 bases spanning the gap. The CDR3 sequence is 15 residues long. CDR3 bases: TGTGCCAGTAGTATAGGGGGCAGGGGCAGCTACGAGCAGTACTTC. Protein: CASSIGGRGSYEQYF.

The chain recombines TRBV7-2 with TRBJ1-1, with D perhaps matching TRBD1 (5 bases). The V end lost 10 bases, the J end lost 4 bases, and 16 bases lay between the germline ends. This CDR3 has 13 amino acids. Germline lookup yields CDR1 SGHTA and CDR2 FQGNSA. CDR3 protein: CANPGWDGTEAFF. In DNA, the CDR3 is TGTGCCAACCCAGGATGGGACGGCACTGAAGCTTTCTTT. Filled out from reference TRBV7-2 and TRBJ1-1, the complete variable domain reads GAGVSQSPSNKVTEKGKDVELRCDPISGHTALYWYRQSLGQGLEFLIYFQGNSAPDKSGLPSDRFSAERTGGSVSTLTIQRTQQEDSAVYLCANPGWDGTEAFFGQGTRLTVV.

This clone appeared a few times. Its ends do not fully match the called genes, so a read error is possible. The V call is TRBV6-5, the J call TRBJ2-7; D is unclear. Germline assignment: CDR1 MNHEY and CDR2 SVGAGI. The CDR3 sequence is 11 residues long. For the CDR3, the DNA is TGTGCCAGCAGTCAAGGCTACGGGCAGTACTTC. Its protein is CASSQGYGQYF.

This chain joins TRBV9 and TRBJ2-2, with 10 bases matching TRBD2. This CDR3 has 18 amino acids. The ends lost 0 bases at V and 2 bases at J; junction bases unmatched: 7. Germline-derived CDR1 and CDR2 are SGDLS and YYNGEE. The CDR3 DNA follows: TGTGCCAGCAGCGTAGCTCCCAGCGGGAGGGTTAACACCGGGGAGCTGTTTTTT. Its protein product is CASSVAPSGRVNTGELFF.

As concerns this clone: Other DNA sequences in this sample translate to the same CDR3. The chain employs TRBV5-1 and TRBJ2-3, with D possibly TRBD2 on 6 matching bases. Germline V gene lookup returns CDR1 SGHRS and CDR2 YFSETQ. V was pared by 3 bases and J by 2 bases, with 13 bases between. There are 15 residues in the CDR3. The DNA for the CDR3 is TGCGCCAGCAGCTCAGGGCGGGGCTCCACAGATACGCAGTATTTT. Translated, it gives CASSSGRGSTDTQYF.

The chain employs TRBV30 and TRBJ1-3, with D tentatively TRBD1 (6 bases). Germline CDR1 and CDR2: GTSNPN and SVGIG (reference sequence). This CDR3 is built from 12 residues. Between the trimmed V and J ends, which lost 4 bases and 7 bases, there was a span of 11 bases. The CDR3 DNA follows: TGTGCCTGGAAGGGGGGATTCAACACCATATATTTT. It specifies CAWKGGFNTIYF.

V usage is TRBV5-1 and J usage is TRBJ2-5; D uncertain. Germline V gives CDR1 SGHRS, CDR2 YFSETQ. The CDR3 has 14 amino acids. V was trimmed by 0 bases and J by 0 bases, leaving 6 bases between them. CDR3 amino acids: CASSLGTHQETQYF. The DNA of the CDR3 is TGCGCCAGCAGCTTGGGTACCCACCAAGAGACCCAGTACTTC.

This clone has more than one count but fewer than ten. The chain combines TRBV30 with TRBJ2-7, with TRBD1 matching over 10 bases. CDR1 is GTSNPN, CDR2 SVGIG, per germline (reference sequence). The CDR3 consists of 14 residues. Losses at the gene ends were 8 bases for V and 3 bases for J; bases not matched to a gene: 10. The CDR3 region has the DNA TGTGCCGGCCGCTTCCGGGACAGGGGCTACGAGCAGTACTTC. Its protein is CAGRFRDRGYEQYF.

V gene TRBV7-8 combines with J gene TRBJ1-3; D is perhaps TRBD1 (5 bases). CDR1 and CDR2 (germline): SGHVS, FQNEAQ. The CDR3 sequence is 16 residues long. Trimming took 3 bases from V and 0 from J, leaving 12 bases between them. CDR3 DNA: TGTGCCAGCAGCTTTGGGACTTCCGGCTCTGGAAACACCATATATTTT. Encoded protein: CASSFGTSGSGNTIYF.

This CDR3 reads CASSQEGQREAFF. In DNA, the CDR3 is TGCGCCAGCAGCCAAGAGGGGCAACGGGAAGCTTTCTTT. The chain links TRBV4-1 to TRBJ1-1; D is possibly TRBD1 (5 bases). Between the trimmed V and J ends, which lost 0 bases and 8 bases, there was a span of 10 bases. The CDR3 is made up of 13 amino acids. Germline CDR1 MGHRA, CDR2 YSYEKL.

This clone has just one count. The rearrangement joins TRBV18 to TRBJ1-1; no firm D call. This CDR3 has 13 residues. V lost 4 bases, J lost 7 bases, and 13 bases lay in between. Germline V gene data show CDR1 as KGHSH and CDR2 as LQKENI. The CDR3 spells CASSLPTENEAFF. The CDR3 DNA reads TGTGCCAGCTCACTCCCGACGGAAAATGAAGCTTTCTTT. The whole variable domain, filled in from reference TRBV18 and TRBJ1-1, reads NAGVMQNPRHLVRRRGQEARLRCSPMKGHSHVYWYRQLPEEGLKFMVYLQKENIIDESGMPKERFSAEFPKEGPSILRIQQVVRGDSAAYFCASSLPTENEAFFGQGTRLTVV.